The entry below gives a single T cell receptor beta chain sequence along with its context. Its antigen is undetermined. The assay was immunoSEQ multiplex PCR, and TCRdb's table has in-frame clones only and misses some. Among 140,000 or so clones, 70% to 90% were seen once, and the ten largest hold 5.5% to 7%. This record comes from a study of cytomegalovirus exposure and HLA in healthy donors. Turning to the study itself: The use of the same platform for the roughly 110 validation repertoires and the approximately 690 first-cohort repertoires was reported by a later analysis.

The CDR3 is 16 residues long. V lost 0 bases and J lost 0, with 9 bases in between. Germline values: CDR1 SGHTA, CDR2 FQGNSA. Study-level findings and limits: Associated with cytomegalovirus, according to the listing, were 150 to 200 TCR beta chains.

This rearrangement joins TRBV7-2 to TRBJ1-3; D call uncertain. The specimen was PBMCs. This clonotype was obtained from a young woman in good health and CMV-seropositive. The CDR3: CASSLAVGLSGNTIYF. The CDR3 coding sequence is TGTGCCAGCAGCTTAGCAGTAGGACTCTCTGGAAACACCATATATTTT.